The 2 T cell receptor beta chains below were found in one sample sequenced in a study of cytomegalovirus exposure and HLA in healthy donors. The PCR was carried out with 60 Vbeta primers and 13 Jbeta primers. Generated by immunoSEQ multiplex PCR, the TCRdb table keeps only in-frame clones and is missing some. The sample lists some 90,000 clones, about 81% occurring once. The specimen was PBMCs. These receptor sequences come from a man aged 40-49 years in good health and CMV-seronegative.

The chain combines TRBV27 with TRBJ1-6; D is ambiguous. The germline V gene has CDR1 MNHEY and CDR2 SMNVEV (reference sequence). Trimming took 6 bases from V and 9 from J, leaving 15 bases between them. The CDR3 covers 14 residues. The CDR3 nucleotides read TGTGCCAGCAGGACCGATCCACCGGGTTCACCCCTCCACTTT. Translating it yields CASRTDPPGSPLHF.

The rearrangement joins TRBV19 to TRBJ1-2, with 9 bases matching TRBD1. This CDR3 has 13 residues. V shed 6 bases and J 8 bases; nucleotides not matched to a gene: 7. Germline V CDR1 and CDR2: LNHDA, SQIVND (reference sequence). The CDR3 DNA reads as TGTGCCAGTAGCACGGGACAGGGCGGCGGCTACACCTTC. It codes for CASSTGQGGGYTF.